Shown below are 29 T cell receptor beta chains from a single sample sequenced in a study of beta chain features in type 1 diabetes. The authors reverse transcribed all of the isolated RNA, so sequencing captured expressed TCRB transcripts. TCRdb's copy holds only in-frame clones and misses some; the assay was immunoSEQ multiplex PCR. In the table there are over 500,000 clones, 15% to 19% of which are singletons. Sequences were obtained from naive CD4+ T cells from blood. Every receptor here comes from a man aged 18 to 29 in good health.

V gene TRBV6-5 combines with J gene TRBJ1-3; D is ambiguous. The CDR3 has 13 residues. V was cut by 7 bases and J by 0 bases, with 7 bases left in between. Germline V gives CDR1 MNHEY, CDR2 SVGAGI. Here the CDR3 DNA reads TGTGCCAGCACCCAGACCTCTGGAAACACCATATATTTT. It yields the protein CASTQTSGNTIYF.

In DNA form, the CDR3 reads TGTGCCACCAGCAAGTGGGCGGGAGGAACAGATACGCAGTATTTT. It codes for CATSKWAGGTDTQYF. The rearrangement joins TRBV15 to TRBJ2-3; 8 bases match TRBD2. CDR3 length equals 15 residues. The trim removed 4 bases at V and 3 bases at J, leaving 6 bases unmatched. CDR1 and CDR2 (germline): LNHNV, YYDKDF (reference sequence).

The V gene is TRBV5-1, the J gene TRBJ2-1, with 8 bases lining up with TRBD1. Germline lookup yields CDR1 SGHRS and CDR2 YFSETQ. V was clipped by 2 bases and J by 10 bases; unmatched bases: 14. The CDR3 is made up of 16 amino acids. CDR3 amino acids: CASSFGVGQGIKEQFF. The CDR3 DNA follows: TGCGCCAGCAGCTTTGGAGTCGGACAGGGTATAAAGGAGCAGTTCTTC.

The rearrangement joins TRBV5-1 to TRBJ2-3, with D possibly being TRBD1 (5 bases). This CDR3 region has 13 residues. CDR1 is SGHRS, CDR2 YFSETQ, per germline. V gave up 7 bases and J gave up 0 bases, with 9 bases separating them. The CDR3: CASGAPSTDTQYF. The CDR3 nucleotides read TGCGCCAGCGGGGCACCAAGCACAGATACGCAGTATTTT.

The chain employs TRBV7-9 and TRBJ2-1; D might be TRBD1 (6 bases). The germline gives CDR1 SEHNR, CDR2 FQNEAQ (reference sequence). Trimming stripped 5 bases from V and 6 bases from J, with 8 bases between. The CDR3 has 12 residues. CDR3 region: CASSPDSNEQFF. CDR3 bases: TGTGCCAGCAGCCCGGACAGCAATGAGCAGTTCTTC.

This clone was recorded a few times. The chain recombines TRBV11-3 with TRBJ2-7; the match to TRBD2 covers 9 bases. Trimming took 0 bases from V and 3 from J; bases not matched to a gene: 6. The CDR3 has 16 amino acids. The germline V gene has CDR1 SGHNT and CDR2 YENEEA. The CDR3 spells CASSLEGAGGFYEQYF. CDR3 DNA sequence: TGTGCCAGCAGCTTAGAGGGCGCGGGAGGGTTCTACGAGCAGTACTTC.

This clone showed up just a few times. The chain joins TRBV30 to TRBJ2-6; 7 nucleotides agree with TRBD1. V lost 4 bases and J lost 2; bases outside the gene matches: 11. CDR3 length: 17 amino acids. Germline V gene sequence: CDR1 GTSNPN, CDR2 SVGIG (reference sequence). The CDR3 nucleotides read TGTGCCTGGACCCCGGGACAGATACTACCTGGGGCCAACGTCCTGACTTTC. This codes for CAWTPGQILPGANVLTF.

J is TRBJ2-5 and V is TRBV4-3, with D perhaps matching TRBD2 (6 bases). The V gene lost 4 bases and the J gene lost 0 bases, with 21 bases spanning the gap. Per the germline V gene, CDR1 is LGHNA and CDR2 is YSLEER. The CDR3 has 18 amino acids. For the CDR3, the DNA is TGCGCCAGCAGCCCCCCCCTGGGCAGCGGGTCGTACCAAGAGACCCAGTACTTC. Translation: CASSPPLGSGSYQETQYF.

This clone was detected only a few times. This specimen includes other DNA sequences encoding the same CDR3. The chain is built from TRBV7-3 and TRBJ2-1; TRBD2 might be the D (6 bases). The CDR3 spans 11 residues. Per germline, CDR1 SGHTA and CDR2 FQGTGA. The V end lost 6 bases, the J end lost 9 bases, and 9 bases lay between the germline ends. The DNA of the CDR3 is TGTGCCAGCAGTTCGGGGGTTGAGCAGTTCTTC. It translates to CASSSGVEQFF.

Only a few counts were recorded for this clone. The genes are TRBV7-8 and TRBJ1-2; 7 bases match TRBD1. Germline lookup yields CDR1 SGHVS and CDR2 FQNEAQ. The CDR3 has 15 residues. After removal of 5 bases from V and 2 bases from J, the junction contained 8 bases not matched to a gene. The CDR3 protein is CASSQSSGGNYGYTF. The CDR3 DNA is TGTGCCAGCAGCCAATCCTCAGGGGGAAACTATGGCTACACCTTC.

This clone was found a few times. The chain links TRBV28 to TRBJ2-5; the match to TRBD1 covers 9 bases. Germline V gene sequence: CDR1 MDHEN, CDR2 SYDVKM. The CDR3 runs 13 residues. The V gene end was trimmed by 7 bases and the J gene end by 7 bases; junction bases not matched to a gene: 7. The CDR3 region is CASTQGARVTQYF. CDR3 DNA: TGTGCCAGCACACAGGGGGCGCGTGTGACCCAGTACTTC.

This clone was seen a few times. The identical CDR3 is also encoded by other nucleotide sequences in the sample. This chain links TRBV30 with TRBJ1-1, with 7 positions matching TRBD1. The germline CDR1 and CDR2 sequences are GTSNPN and SVGIG (reference sequence). This CDR3 region has 13 residues. The V segment lost 3 bases and the J segment 1 base; nucleotides outside the gene matches: 2. CDR3 in amino acids: CAWRRQGNTEAFF. The CDR3 DNA is TGTGCCTGGAGGCGACAGGGGAACACTGAAGCTTTCTTT.

The chain combines TRBV5-1 with TRBJ2-7; TRBD2 agrees at 7 bases. The J segment lost 6 bases and the V segment lost 0 bases, leaving 18 bases of the junction unmatched. CDR3 length equals 18 residues. Germline-derived CDR1 and CDR2 are SGHRS and YFSETQ. DNA for the CDR3: TGCGCCAGCAGCTTGGGGGCCAGCCTATCGAGCGGGAAGGGCGAGCAGTACTTC. Translation: CASSLGASLSSGKGEQYF. The full variable domain, rest sourced from reference TRBV5-1 and TRBJ2-7, is KAGVTQTPRYLIKTRGQQVTLSCSPISGHRSVSWYQQTPGQGLQFLFEYFSETQRNKGNFPGRFSGRQFSNSRSEMNVSTLELGDSALYLCASSLGASLSSGKGEQYFGPGTRLTVT.

This chain links TRBV18 with TRBJ2-6; no reliable D call. CDR3 size: 14 residues. The V end lost 2 bases, the J end lost 4 bases, and 6 bases lay between the germline ends. Germline loops: CDR1 KGHSH, CDR2 LQKENI. The CDR3 region has the DNA TGTGCCAGCTCACCAGTTCCGGGGGCCAACGTCCTGACTTTC. Protein product: CASSPVPGANVLTF.

This clone was detected only a few times. The rearrangement joins TRBV7-2 to TRBJ1-2; no definite D call. Germline assignment: CDR1 SGHTA and CDR2 FQGNSA. V was cut by 2 bases and J by 5 bases, with 9 bases left in between. This CDR3 comprises 13 residues. The CDR3 protein is CASSLSGRYGYTF. For the CDR3, the DNA is TGTGCCAGCAGCTTATCTGGGAGATATGGCTACACCTTC.

This rearrangement joins TRBV28 to TRBJ1-2; TRBD1 agrees at 8 bases. Germline values: CDR1 MDHEN, CDR2 SYDVKM. V was pared by 6 bases and J by 6 bases, with 6 bases of the junction left unmatched. CDR3 size: 13 residues. The CDR3 reads CASSRTGLDGYTF. DNA for the CDR3: TGTGCCAGCAGCAGGACAGGGCTTGATGGCTACACCTTC.

The CDR3 DNA reads TGTGCCAGTAGTACCCAGGTGAACACCGGGGAGCTGTTTTTT. It yields the protein CASSTQVNTGELFF. This chain uses TRBV19 with TRBJ2-2; D is uncertain. The CDR3 is 14 residues long. Germline V gene data show CDR1 as LNHDA and CDR2 as SQIVND (reference sequence). Trimming shortened V by 4 bases and J by 1 base, and 7 bases separated the two germline ends.

The chain is built from TRBV19 and TRBJ2-7; 12 bases are shared with TRBD2. The CDR3 runs 16 residues. Per germline, CDR1 LNHDA and CDR2 SQIVND (reference sequence). V shed 5 bases, J shed 3 bases, and the junction held 8 bases outside the gene matches. In DNA, the CDR3 is TGTGCCAGTAGTGCCCAACTAGCGGGAGGTTTCTACGAGCAGTACTTC. Its translation: CASSAQLAGGFYEQYF.

This clone was found a few times. The CDR3 nucleotides are TGTGCCAGCAGCGTTCGCCGGGACAGGAACTACAATGAGCAGTTCTTC. It translates to CASSVRRDRNYNEQFF. The chain joins TRBV9 to TRBJ2-1, with TRBD1 matching 8 bases. V lost 2 bases and J lost 3; bases outside the gene matches: 7. Germline-derived CDR1 and CDR2 are SGDLS and YYNGEE. The CDR3 sequence is 16 residues long.

V usage is TRBV25-1 and J usage is TRBJ2-2, with 10 bases identical to TRBD1. This CDR3 has 16 residues. V gave up 2 bases and J gave up 5 bases; unmatched junction bases: 5. The germline gives CDR1 MGHDK, CDR2 SYGVNS. DNA of the CDR3: TGTGCCAGCAGTGAAACCCCGGACAGGGGGACCGGGGAGCTGTTTTTT. This gives the protein CASSETPDRGTGELFF.

The table lists this clone with a few counts. The chain is built from TRBV15 and TRBJ2-7; 9 bases match TRBD1. This CDR3 contains 14 residues. The germline CDR1 and CDR2 sequences are LNHNV and YYDKDF (reference sequence). Germline trimming cut 5 bases from V and 7 bases from J; bases unmatched to any gene: 9. The CDR3: CATSGKQGAGEQYF. In DNA form, the CDR3 reads TGTGCCACCAGCGGTAAACAGGGGGCTGGGGAGCAGTACTTC.

CDR3 sequence reads: CASSVFDRARGYEQYF. Here the CDR3 DNA reads TGTGCCAGCAGCGTATTTGACAGGGCGAGGGGTTACGAGCAGTACTTC. The chain uses TRBV9 and TRBJ2-7; 7 nucleotides agree with TRBD1. The CDR3 sequence is 16 residues long. Germline assignment: CDR1 SGDLS and CDR2 YYNGEE. V was pared by 1 base and J by 4 bases, with 11 bases of the junction left unmatched. The entire variable domain, with the rest obtained from reference TRBV9 and TRBJ2-7, is as follows: DSGVTQTPKHLITATGQRVTLRCSPRSGDLSVYWYQQSLDQGLQFLIQYYNGEERAKGNILERFSAQQFPDLHSELNLSSLELGDSALYFCASSVFDRARGYEQYFGPGTRLTVT.

CDR3 sequence reads: CASSLALWTGEADTQYF. CDR3 nucleotide sequence: TGTGCCAGCAGCTTAGCGCTGTGGACAGGGGAAGCAGATACGCAGTATTTT. The J gene is TRBJ2-3, the V gene TRBV7-2, with 9 bases lining up with TRBD1. The V gene end was trimmed by 0 bases and the J gene end by 4 bases; junction bases not matched to a gene: 8. This CDR3 is built from 17 residues. Germline CDR1 and CDR2: SGHTA and FQGNSA. Filled out from reference TRBV7-2 and TRBJ2-3, the complete variable domain reads GAGVSQSPSNKVTEKGKDVELRCDPISGHTALYWYRQSLGQGLEFLIYFQGNSAPDKSGLPSDRFSAERTGGSVSTLTIQRTQQEDSAVYLCASSLALWTGEADTQYFGPGTRLTVL.

J is TRBJ2-2 and V is TRBV29-1; D gene uncertain. The V and J ends lost 1 base and 6 bases respectively, with 12 bases between them. The CDR3 is made up of 14 amino acids. Per the germline V gene, CDR1 is SQVTM and CDR2 is ANQGSEA. CDR3 in amino acids: CSVEGQFLSGELFF. The CDR3 DNA sequence: TGCAGCGTTGAAGGGCAGTTTTTGTCCGGGGAGCTGTTTTTT.

V is TRBV7-2 and J is TRBJ2-2, with D unresolved. CDR1 is SGHTA and CDR2 is FQGNSA in the germline V gene. CDR3 size: 15 residues. V lost 1 base and J 6 bases, leaving 12 bases between the germline ends. Here the CDR3 reads CASSLEFVLPGELFF. The CDR3 DNA is TGTGCCAGCAGCTTAGAGTTTGTCTTACCCGGGGAGCTGTTTTTT.

V is TRBV6-1 and J is TRBJ2-7; tentatively, D is TRBD1 or TRBD2 (5 bases each). With 0 bases removed from V and 4 bases from J, the gap between germline ends came to 13 bases. The CDR3 has 15 residues. Germline assignment: CDR1 MNHNS and CDR2 SASEGT. The CDR3 DNA is TGTGCCAGCAGTGAAGCGGCTAGGGACCTTTACGAGCAGTACTTC. Residues: CASSEAARDLYEQYF.

This clone was recorded a few times. This rearrangement joins TRBV4-1 to TRBJ2-1; D possibly corresponds to TRBD2 (6 bases). The V end was cut by 3 bases, the J end by 2 bases, with 17 bases between. This CDR3 has 17 residues. Germline V gene lookup returns CDR1 MGHRA and CDR2 YSYEKL. The CDR3 region has the DNA TGCGCCAGCAGCCAGAGCTTAGGCGGGGCCACCTACAATGAGCAGTTCTTC. This translates into CASSQSLGGATYNEQFF.

This clone has ten or more counts. The rearrangement joins TRBV23-1 to TRBJ2-1; D possibly corresponds to TRBD1 (5 bases). TRBV23-1 is given ORF status, its function remaining uncertain. The CDR3 totals 11 residues. The ends were cut back, 5 bases at V and 15 bases at J, with 14 bases in the middle. This CDR3 reads CASSKRPGLFF. CDR3 nucleotide sequence: TGCGCCAGCAGTAAACGCCCAGGGCTGTTCTTC.

The table lists this clone with a few counts. The gene calls are TRBV25-1 and TRBJ2-6; D gene uncertain. Trimming took off 8 bases at V and 1 base at J, with 6 bases between the two ends. The CDR3 is 13 amino acids. The germline V gene encodes CDR1 MGHDK and CDR2 SYGVNS. The CDR3 DNA reads as TGTGCCAGCTCTGTTTCTGGGGCCAACGTCCTGACTTTC. As protein: CASSVSGANVLTF.